The clone carrying this T cell receptor (beta chain) was detected only a few times. What it binds is unknown. This sample is drawn from a study of regulatory T cells in long-lasting Graves disease. For the study at large: Persistent cases took antithyroid drugs over 5 years and stayed TSH receptor antibody positive.

Study outcomes and limitations: Tissue studied was limited to peripheral blood, excluding thyroid tissue. Shared public clonotypes totalled approximately 3,000 in persistent patients, compared with just under 1,000 in new patients.

Documented time point: persistent/refractory GD, antithyroid drugs over 5 years with positive TRAb. PBMC RNA served as the TCR library source. Each of the patients was recruited from an endocrinology department situated in Xi'an, China. The CDR3 is 14 residues long. The germline V gene has CDR1 GTSNPN and CDR2 SVGIG (reference sequence). V trimming: 3 bases; J trimming: 2 bases; junction bases outside the gene matches: 5. Construction of the TCR beta libraries employed iRepertoire HTBI primers in conjunction with Arm-PCR of CDR3 regions. TCRdb re-analysed the multiplex PCR reads in MiXCR, keeping a single row per CDR3 protein. The sample has 400,000 to 450,000 distinct CDR3 sequences, about a quarter seen once.

The chain links TRBV30 to TRBJ1-1; 8 nucleotides match TRBD1. Sequencing used peripheral blood mononuclear cells (PBMCs), obtained when the disease was refractory, from a patient treated with antithyroid drugs. The receptor was isolated from a female donor with Graves disease. The CDR3 loop is CAWSIGQGNTEAFF. In DNA form, the CDR3 reads TGTGCCTGGAGCATCGGACAGGGTAACACTGAAGCTTTCTTT.